This T cell receptor (beta chain) was found in a study of regulatory T cells in long-lasting Graves disease (dated by TCRdb to about 2021). Turning to the overall study: Persistent Graves' disease meant more than 5 years of antithyroid drug treatment with TSH receptor autoantibodies that stayed positive. Peripheral blood TCR sequencing and RNA sequencing compared persistent Graves' disease patients with newly diagnosed Graves' disease patients. The study took place in China and was registered as a clinical trial. TCR sequencing covered about 13 persistent and approximately 20 newly diagnosed Graves' disease patients, around 33 samples in total. Antithyroid drugs had been taken for around 9.8 years on average by persistent Graves' disease patients in the clinical cohort. Broader findings and caveats from the paper: As a limitation, the authors acknowledged that the small sample size may reduce accuracy. Lower TCR Shannon entropy and fewer highly expanded clones were observed in persistent Graves' disease patients than in newly diagnosed patients, which suggested clonal expansion. Persistent patients shared more public clonotypes among themselves (under 3,000) than newly diagnosed patients did (about 900). Sequencing and analysis were restricted to the TCR beta chain. Peripheral blood alone was examined, since thyroid tissue, which constituted the primary lesion, could not be accessed.

The time point label for this specimen denotes: persistent/refractory GD, antithyroid drugs over 5 years with positive TRAb. For both TCR sequencing and RNA sequencing, RNA was extracted from PBMCs using TRIzol. The diagnosis of Graves' disease followed American Thyroid Association guidelines. Recruitment of patients was carried out at an endocrinology department in Xi'an, China. Each patient gave 9 to 10 milliliters of peripheral blood, collected in an EDTA anticoagulant tube. Ficoll Paque Plus density gradient separation was used to isolate PBMCs, and no further T cell sorting was performed. An Agilent 2100 Bioanalyzer and agarose gel were used to assess RNA quality, and a NanoDrop 2000 was used to measure RNA concentration. The library relied on multiplex PCR. TCRdb records Illumina HiSeq 4000 as the sequencer. TCR beta libraries were built with iRepertoire HTBI primers and Arm-PCR amplification of CDR3 regions. Before sequencing, the PCR products underwent gel purification. The authors' analysis ran thus. A total of 62 TRBV and some 15 TRBJ segments were identified across samples and were used for gene usage analysis of CDR3 amino acid clonotypes. COPE and FqMerger were used to merge filtered high-quality paired reads into contigs. BLAST was used to align contigs to IMGT TRBV, TRBD and TRBJ reference genes, and CDR3 was defined according to IMGT. Any clonotype with a frequency above 0.1% was counted as a highly expanded clone. Shannon entropy served as the measure of repertoire diversity, while the Gini coefficient captured V-J evenness. A clonotype found in more than one individual was treated as public. TCRdb's own reprocessing of the public reads used fastp at Q25 and MiXCR and kept productive beta chains. Each CDR3 protein gets just one entry, which takes the most common genes and DNA from the rows behind it. The V and J calls come from TCRdb's annotation, not from the publication. The sample table contains 300,000 to 400,000 distinct CDR3 sequences; only one count was recorded for around a fifth of them. 29% of the sample comes from the top ten.

Many counts were recorded for this clonotype. The antigen this receptor binds is unknown. Base qualities were left out, and no much larger clone turns up one base away. The sequence came from a female donor with Graves disease. The sequenced sample was peripheral blood mononuclear cells (PBMCs), obtained when the disease was refractory, from a patient treated with antithyroid drugs.

The CDR3: CASSRQGGTGELFF. Read as DNA, the sequence is TGTGCCAGCAGTAGACAGGGGGGGACCGGGGAGCTGTTTTTT. Recombination joined TRBV6-2 or TRBV6-3 with TRBJ2-2, with 9 central nucleotides matching TRBD1. The CDR3 starts with the cysteine, ends with the phenylalanine, and has 14 residues. Just CDR3 DNA is preserved here, 42 bases in frame from base 1. In the germline V gene, CDR1 corresponds to MNHEY and CDR2 to SVGEGT. Trimming removed 5 bases from V and 5 bases from J; the gene matches leave 3 bases unexplained.